Here is one T cell receptor (beta chain) with its context. Its specificity is unknown. Both 60 Vbeta primers and 13 Jbeta primers went into the PCR. TCRdb's table, derived via immunoSEQ multiplex PCR, lists solely in-frame clones and lacks some. This sample has 130,000 to 150,000 clones, with 65% to 90% found just once. V was trimmed by 6 bases and J by 0 bases, leaving 27 bases between them. There are 20 residues in the CDR3. This specimen comes from a study of cytomegalovirus exposure and HLA in healthy donors. Study in general: Of the donors genotyped, several hundred in all, 65% to 90% fell in the Caucasian-associated ancestry cluster.

Study conclusions and caveats: Productive rates of about 90% or about 30% were seen for most TCR beta V segments in an earlier analysis. The authors later found HLA-associated TCR beta chains more clonally expanded than equally common others. A later analysis revealed that TCR association rates differed between HLA loci, peaking at DRB1 and bottoming out at HLA-C.

The sequencing input was PBMCs. The TCR was taken from a woman aged 30 to 39 in good health and CMV-seronegative. This rearrangement joins TRBV23-1 to TRBJ1-5; unclear D gene. TRBV23-1 is marked as an open reading frame, function uncertain. The CDR3 DNA is TGCGCCAGCAGAAAACCCGTAAGAGGATTCCATCCCCTTAGCAATCAGCCCCAGCATTTT. It is translated as CASRKPVRGFHPLSNQPQHF.